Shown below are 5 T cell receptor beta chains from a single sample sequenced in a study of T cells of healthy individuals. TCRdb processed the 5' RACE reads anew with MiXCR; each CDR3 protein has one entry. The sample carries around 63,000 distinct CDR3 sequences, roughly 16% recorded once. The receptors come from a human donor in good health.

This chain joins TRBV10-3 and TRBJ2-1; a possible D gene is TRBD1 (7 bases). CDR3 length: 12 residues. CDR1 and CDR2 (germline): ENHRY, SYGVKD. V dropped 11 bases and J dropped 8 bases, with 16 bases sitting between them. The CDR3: CAASTGEDEQFF. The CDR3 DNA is TGTGCCGCAAGCACAGGGGAGGATGAGCAGTTCTTC.

The CDR3 region has the DNA TGCGCCAGCAGCGCGGACAGATACACTGAAGCTTTCTTT. Protein sequence: CASSADRYTEAFF. The chain has TRBV5-1 and TRBJ1-1; D might be TRBD1 (6 bases). Germline V gene data show CDR1 as SGHRS and CDR2 as YFSETQ. The ends were cut back, 4 bases at V and 3 bases at J, with 10 bases in the middle. The CDR3 covers 13 residues.

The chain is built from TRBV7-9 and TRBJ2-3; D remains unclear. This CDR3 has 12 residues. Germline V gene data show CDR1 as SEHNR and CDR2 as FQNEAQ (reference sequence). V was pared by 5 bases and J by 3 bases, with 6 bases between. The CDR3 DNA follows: TGTGCCAGCAGCATCGGTACAGATACGCAGTATTTT. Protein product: CASSIGTDTQYF.

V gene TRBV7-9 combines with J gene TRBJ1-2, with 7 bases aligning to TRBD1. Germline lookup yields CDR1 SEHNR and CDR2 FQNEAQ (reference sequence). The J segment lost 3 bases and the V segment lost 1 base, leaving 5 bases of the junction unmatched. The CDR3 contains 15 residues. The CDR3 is CASSLVEDRDYGYTF. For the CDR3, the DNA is TGTGCCAGCAGCTTAGTTGAAGACAGGGACTATGGCTACACCTTC.

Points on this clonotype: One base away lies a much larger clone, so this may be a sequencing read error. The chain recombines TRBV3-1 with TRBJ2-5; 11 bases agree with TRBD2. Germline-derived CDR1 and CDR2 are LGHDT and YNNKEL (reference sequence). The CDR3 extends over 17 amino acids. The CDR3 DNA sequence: TGTGCCAGCAGCGTCCTAGCGGGAGGCGGTCGGCAAGAGATCCAGTACTTC. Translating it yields CASSVLAGGGRQEIQYF.